This T cell receptor beta chain was captured in a study of OX40 agonist ivuxolimab in advanced cancers. General study findings and limits: Averaged across samples, CD8+ T cells carried more expanded clones than CD4+ did. The study found among the lowest clonal expansion in partial responders at 0.1-3.0 mg/kg.

In regard to this clone: Its cognate antigen is unknown.

Blood sampling took place at baseline, cycle 4 day 1, and cycle 7 day 1. The CDR3 contains 14 residues. Per the germline V gene, CDR1 is SEHNR and CDR2 is FQNEAQ (reference sequence). The trim removed 2 bases at V and 4 bases at J, leaving 4 bases unmatched. Using immunoSEQ multiplex PCR, the repertoire was profiled, and TCRdb retains in-frame clones only, with some absent. The sample carries approximately 50,000 clones, approximately 93% recorded once. The receptor's source is an adult with an advanced solid tumor such as melanoma, head and neck, liver or kidney cancer. This rearrangement joins TRBV7-9 to TRBJ1-2; 7 nucleotides agree with TRBD1. The sample in question was CD4+ or CD8+ T cells sorted from blood, obtained in a trial of the OX40 agonist ivuxolimab. The CDR3 is CASSLIGGGYGYTF. In DNA form, the CDR3 reads TGTGCCAGCAGCTTAATAGGGGGCGGCTATGGCTACACCTTC.